These 2 T cell receptor beta chains came from one sample sequenced in a study of blood T cell repertoires in COVID-19 (dated by TCRdb to the early 2020s). Library construction relied on the immunoSEQ multiplex PCR assay. TCRdb's version of the immuneACCESS table is confined to in-frame rearrangements and falls short of the full clone set. An unresolved V gene accounts for under half of the shortfall where checked; the remainder is of unknown origin. For this sample there are about 140,000 clones; more than 75% appear just once. The top ten clonotypes cover less than 45% of the sample. The sample was peripheral blood. These receptors all stem from a man aged 45-65 years who had recovered from COVID-19.

The rearrangement joins TRBV5-4 to TRBJ2-3; the match to TRBD2 covers 10 bases. The germline gives CDR1 SGHNT, CDR2 YYREEE (reference sequence). The CDR3 contains 17 residues. Trimming removed 0 bases from V and 1 base from J; junction bases left unmatched: 5. CDR3 nucleotide sequence: TGTGCCAGCAGCTTGGGGACAGGACTAGCGGGCACAGATACGCAGTATTTT. This translates into CASSLGTGLAGTDTQYF.

Points on this clone: Other DNA sequences from this sample encode an identical CDR3 as well. The J gene is TRBJ2-5, the V gene TRBV18; D not resolved. The V gene's germline CDR1 is KGHSH and CDR2 LQKENI. V was trimmed by 3 bases and J by 1 base, leaving 3 bases between them. This CDR3 comprises 12 residues. The CDR3 is CASSPSQETQYF. The CDR3 nucleotides are TGTGCCAGCTCACCGAGCCAAGAGACCCAGTACTTC.